There are many counts of the clone carrying this TCR beta chain. No antigen is known for it. The data were obtained in a study of T cell repertoires in cytomegalovirus infection. Study in general: Matching HLA type and CMV infection were both indicated by public TCR beta signatures. Study conclusions and caveats: There were carriers of CMV plus the relevant HLA, and cumulative public TCR beta family frequency identified them. In two of eight donors, the top clonotype was HLA-C-restricted CMV-specific.

TCRdb re-analysed the reads in MiXCR, keeping a single row per CDR3 protein. Here the sample spans about 230,000 distinct CDR3 sequences, approximately 24% being singletons. The V gene's germline CDR1 is MRHNA and CDR2 SNTAGT. CDR3 length: 15 residues. Trimming stripped 5 bases from V and 2 bases from J, with 14 bases between. The J gene is TRBJ2-3, the V gene TRBV6-4, with D unresolved. This clonotype was obtained from a human donor in good health (CMV status not recorded). Some clones in this sample may be carry-over from other donors' samples. Source material: CD8+ T cells from PBMCs. CDR3 coding DNA: TGTGCCAGCAGTCCGACGTCGTCCCACACAGATACGCAGTATTTT. Protein product: CASSPTSSHTDTQYF.